A selection of T cell receptor beta chains follows, all from one sample in a study of blood T cell repertoires in COVID-19. Produced via immunoSEQ multiplex PCR; TCRdb's table is partial and in-frame only. The sample includes 150,000 to 200,000 clones, 65% to 80% of them seen just once. Sequenced material: PBMCs or T cells enriched from blood (not recorded which). The source is a woman between 50 and 59 years old with acute COVID-19. CDR3s include the opening cysteine and the closing phenylalanine or tryptophan. A D gene is named only where the DNA matches it firmly. Size is omitted from some rows. Given values are once, few, many or a class for expanded clones.

V	D	J	size	CDR3	DNA
TRBV5-4	TRBD1	TRBJ1-3	.	CASSSGTGYFGNTIYF	TGTGCCAGCAGCTCCGGGACAGGGTACTTTGGAAACACCATATATTTT
TRBV4-1	.	TRBJ1-5	.	CASSFREDQPQHF	TGCGCCAGCAGTTTCAGGGAAGATCAGCCCCAGCATTTT
TRBV6-4	.	TRBJ1-6	.	CASRGEGQGGSPLHF	TGTGCCAGCAGGGGTGAAGGGCAGGGAGGTTCACCCCTCCACTTT
TRBV5-8	.	TRBJ1-2	.	CASSLGGLIYGYTF	TGTGCCAGCAGCTTGGGGGGCTTGATCTATGGCTACACCTTC
TRBV13	TRBD1	TRBJ1-1	.	CATQLKPGGTEAFF	TGTGCCACCCAGCTTAAGCCAGGGGGCACTGAAGCTTTCTTT
TRBV7-2	.	TRBJ2-2	.	CASSSRTDTGELFF	TGTGCCAGCAGCTCGCGGACAGACACCGGGGAGCTGTTTTTT
TRBV27	TRBD2	TRBJ2-5	.	CASSLLAGGPYHETQYF	TGTGCCAGCAGTTTACTAGCGGGGGGCCCATACCACGAGACCCAGTACTTC
TRBV6-2/TRBV6-3	.	TRBJ1-5	few	CASSYEGRGNQPQHF	TGTGCCAGCAGTTACGAGGGGAGGGGCAATCAGCCCCAGCATTTT
TRBV5-1	.	TRBJ1-5	.	CASSPPPGDGYSNQPQHF	TGCGCCAGCAGCCCCCCCCCGGGGGACGGATATAGCAATCAGCCCCAGCATTTT
TRBV7-9	TRBD1	TRBJ2-1	once	CASSWTGMGEQFF	TGTGCCAGCAGCTGGACAGGAATGGGTGAGCAGTTCTTC
TRBV10-3	TRBD1	TRBJ2-5	.	CATRQGAGETQYF	TGTGCCACCCGACAGGGGGCCGGAGAGACCCAGTACTTC
TRBV5-5	.	TRBJ2-1	few	CASSLLRFGRNEQFF	TGTGCCAGCAGCCTTTTGAGGTTTGGGAGGAATGAGCAGTTCTTC
TRBV6-5	.	TRBJ1-2	.	CASSYKGGSYGYTF	TGTGCCAGCAGTTATAAAGGAGGGTCCTATGGCTACACCTTC
TRBV12-3/TRBV12-4	.	TRBJ1-2	.	CASRTQGNYGYTF	TGTGCCAGCAGGACTCAGGGGAACTATGGCTACACCTTC
TRBV6-5	TRBD1	TRBJ1-2	.	CASSYSQGLGYGYTF	TGTGCCAGCAGTTACTCACAGGGGCTAGGGTATGGCTACACCTTC
TRBV19	.	TRBJ1-2	once	CASSIADSDYGYTF	TGTGCCAGTAGTATAGCAGACAGTGACTATGGCTACACCTTC
TRBV6-5	.	TRBJ1-5	.	CASSYNPDYSNQPQHF	TGTGCCAGCAGTTACAATCCCGACTATAGCAATCAGCCCCAGCATTTT
TRBV5-5	.	TRBJ1-6	.	CASRYLDSHNSPLHF	TGTGCCAGCAGGTACCTGGACAGCCACAATTCACCCCTCCACTTT
TRBV20-1	TRBD2	TRBJ2-1	few	CSAQRGNEQFF	TGCAGTGCCCAGCGGGGTAATGAGCAGTTCTTC
TRBV4-3	.	TRBJ1-6	once	CASSQDFGGAGSPLHF	TGCGCCAGCAGCCAAGATTTCGGGGGAGCGGGTTCACCCCTCCACTTT
TRBV5-4	TRBD1	TRBJ1-2	once	CASSSGTGGYGYTF	TGTGCCAGCAGCTCCGGGACAGGGGGTTATGGCTACACCTTC
TRBV10-3	TRBD1	TRBJ1-1	.	CATADRGAYTEAFF	TGTGCCACAGCAGACAGGGGGGCGTACACTGAAGCTTTCTTT
TRBV18	TRBD1	TRBJ1-2	few	CASSPGHGTGDTF	TGTGCCAGCTCACCAGGACATGGGACAGGGGACACCTTC
TRBV29-1	.	TRBJ2-1	.	CSVVRGVNEQFF	TGCAGCGTCGTGCGGGGAGTCAATGAGCAGTTCTTC
TRBV2	TRBD2	TRBJ2-5	.	CASSLAGGTETQYF	TGTGCCAGCAGCTTAGCGGGGGGTACGGAGACCCAGTACTTC
TRBV11-2	.	TRBJ2-5	.	CASSLEYHSQETQYF	TGTGCCAGCAGCTTAGAGTACCACTCCCAAGAGACCCAGTACTTC
TRBV30	.	TRBJ1-2	.	CALQGYGYTF	TGTGCCTTACAGGGCTATGGCTACACCTTC
TRBV19	.	TRBJ1-1	few	CASSIGTANTEAFF	TGTGCCAGTAGTATAGGGACAGCGAACACTGAAGCTTTCTTT
TRBV6-2/TRBV6-3	.	TRBJ1-6	.	CASSYRAGSPLHF	TGTGCCAGCAGTTACAGGGCGGGGTCACCCCTCCACTTT
TRBV7-9	.	TRBJ2-4	.	CASSGSGGPKNIQYF	TGTGCCAGCAGCGGGTCGGGGGGCCCCAAAAACATTCAGTACTTC
TRBV27	.	TRBJ2-3	few	CASSFRGSTDTQYF	TGTGCCAGCAGTTTTCGAGGATCCACAGATACGCAGTATTTT
TRBV6-5	TRBD1	TRBJ1-1	.	CASRAQGVNTEAFF	TGTGCCAGCAGAGCACAGGGGGTGAACACTGAAGCTTTCTTT
TRBV5-1	.	TRBJ2-1	.	CASSPEKSYNEQFF	TGCGCCAGCAGCCCTGAGAAGTCCTACAATGAGCAGTTCTTC
TRBV7-3	TRBD1	TRBJ2-3	.	CASSKGAGDTQYF	TGTGCCAGCAGCAAGGGGGCAGGAGATACGCAGTATTTT
TRBV18	TRBD1	TRBJ1-3	.	CASSPQGAGNTIYF	TGTGCCAGCTCACCACAGGGGGCCGGAAACACCATATATTTT
TRBV7-2	.	TRBJ1-2	few	CASSLGHNYGYTF	TGTGCCAGCAGCTTAGGTCATAACTATGGCTACACCTTC
TRBV15	TRBD2	TRBJ2-3	.	CATSRDRTGTSETDTQYF	TGTGCCACCAGCAGAGATCGGACTGGGACTAGTGAGACAGATACGCAGTATTTT
TRBV7-2	.	TRBJ2-1	.	CASRPRGGDEQFF	TGTGCCAGCAGACCTCGTGGGGGCGATGAGCAGTTCTTC
TRBV9	.	TRBJ2-4	once	CASSVGEGQGTKNIQYF	TGTGCCAGCAGCGTAGGGGAGGGGCAGGGGACGAAAAACATTCAGTACTTC
TRBV2	.	TRBJ2-5	.	CASTKDNQETQYF	TGTGCCAGCACCAAGGACAACCAAGAGACCCAGTACTTC
TRBV27	.	TRBJ2-3	.	CAGYSGEYTQYF	TGTGCCGGATACTCAGGGGAATATACGCAGTATTTT
TRBV5-4	TRBD1	TRBJ2-3	.	CASSPPGQEGDTQYF	TGTGCCAGCAGCCCGCCGGGACAGGAGGGGGATACGCAGTATTTT
TRBV7-2	TRBD1	TRBJ2-3	few	CASSSLTGGVTDTQYF	TGTGCCAGCAGCTCCTTGACAGGGGGCGTAACAGATACGCAGTATTTT
TRBV5-4	.	TRBJ1-1	.	CASSLGTGGVVEAFF	TGTGCCAGCAGCTTGGGGACCGGGGGAGTTGTTGAAGCTTTCTTT
TRBV9	.	TRBJ1-2	.	CASSVEGRQGSYGYTF	TGTGCCAGCAGCGTAGAAGGTCGGCAGGGTAGCTATGGCTACACCTTC
TRBV14	TRBD1	TRBJ1-3	.	CASRRDSASGNTIYF	TGTGCCAGCAGAAGGGACAGCGCAAGTGGAAACACCATATATTTT
TRBV4-1	TRBD2	TRBJ2-3	once	CASSQELAGGSTDTQYF	TGCGCCAGCAGCCAAGAGTTAGCGGGGGGCAGCACAGATACGCAGTATTTT
TRBV28	TRBD2	TRBJ2-2	.	CASNLRSGGAVELFF	TGTGCCAGCAATCTCCGTAGCGGGGGGGCCGTGGAGCTGTTTTTT
TRBV7-2	.	TRBJ2-2	.	CASSLGGRNTGELFF	TGTGCCAGCAGCTTAGGTGGGAGAAACACCGGGGAGCTGTTTTTT
TRBV6-5	TRBD2	TRBJ2-3	.	CASTRGGADTQYF	TGTGCCAGCACCCGGGGGGGGGCAGATACGCAGTATTTT
TRBV24-1	.	TRBJ2-3	.	CATGGTTDTQYF	TGTGCCACCGGAGGGACTACAGATACGCAGTATTTT
TRBV7-2	.	TRBJ2-1	.	CASSSQGTVGNEQFF	TGTGCCAGCAGCTCCCAGGGGACGGTTGGCAATGAGCAGTTCTTC
TRBV7-9	.	TRBJ1-6	.	CAVVGGQGSPLHF	TGTGCAGTAGTGGGGGGGCAAGGATCACCCCTCCACTTT